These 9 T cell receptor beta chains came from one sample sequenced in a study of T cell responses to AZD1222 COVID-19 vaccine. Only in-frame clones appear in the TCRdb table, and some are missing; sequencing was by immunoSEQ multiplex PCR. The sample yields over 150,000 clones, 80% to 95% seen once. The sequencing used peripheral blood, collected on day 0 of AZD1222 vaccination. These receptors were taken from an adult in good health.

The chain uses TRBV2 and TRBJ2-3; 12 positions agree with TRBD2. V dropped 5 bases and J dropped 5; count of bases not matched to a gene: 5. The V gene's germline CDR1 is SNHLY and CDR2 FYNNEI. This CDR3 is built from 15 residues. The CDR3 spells CASSTPGLAGDTQYF. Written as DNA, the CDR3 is TGTGCCAGCAGTACACCGGGACTAGCGGGAGATACGCAGTATTTT. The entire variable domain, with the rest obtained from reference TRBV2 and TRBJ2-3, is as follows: EPEVTQTPSHQVTQMGQEVILRCVPISNHLYFYWYRQILGQKVEFLVSFYNNEISEKSEIFDDQFSVERPDGSNFTLKIRSTKLEDSAMYFCASSTPGLAGDTQYFGPGTRLTVL.

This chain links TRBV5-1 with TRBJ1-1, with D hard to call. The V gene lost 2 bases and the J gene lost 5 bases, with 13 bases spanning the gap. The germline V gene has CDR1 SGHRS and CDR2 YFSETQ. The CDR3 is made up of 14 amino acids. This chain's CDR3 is CASSFDGEGTEAFF. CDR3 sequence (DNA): TGCGCCAGCAGCTTTGATGGAGAAGGGACTGAAGCTTTCTTT.

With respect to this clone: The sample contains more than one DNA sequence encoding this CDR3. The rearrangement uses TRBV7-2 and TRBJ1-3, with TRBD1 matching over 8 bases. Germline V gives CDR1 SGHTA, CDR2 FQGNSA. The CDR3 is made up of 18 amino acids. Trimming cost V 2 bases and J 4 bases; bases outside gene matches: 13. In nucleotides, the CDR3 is TGTGCCAGCAGCTTAAGGGCAGGGGGCTTCCTCGGGGGAAACACCATATATTTT. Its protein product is CASSLRAGGFLGGNTIYF.

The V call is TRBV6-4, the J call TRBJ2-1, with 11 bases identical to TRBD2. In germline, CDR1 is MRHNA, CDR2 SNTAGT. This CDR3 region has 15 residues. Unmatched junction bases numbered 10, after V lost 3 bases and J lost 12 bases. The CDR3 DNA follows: TGTGCCAGCAGTGAGACCCGGACTAGCGGGTGGATGCAGTTCTTC. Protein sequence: CASSETRTSGWMQFF.

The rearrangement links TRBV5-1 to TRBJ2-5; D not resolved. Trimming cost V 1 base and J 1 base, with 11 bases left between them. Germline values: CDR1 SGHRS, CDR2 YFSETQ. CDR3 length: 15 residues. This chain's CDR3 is CASSLSRPSQETQYF. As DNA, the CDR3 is TGCGCCAGCAGCTTGAGTAGGCCTAGCCAAGAGACCCAGTACTTC.

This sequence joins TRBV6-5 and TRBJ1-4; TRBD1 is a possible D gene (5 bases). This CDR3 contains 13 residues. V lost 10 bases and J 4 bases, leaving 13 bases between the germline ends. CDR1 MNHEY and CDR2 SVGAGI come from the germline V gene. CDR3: CATRGPRNEKLFF. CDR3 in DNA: TGTGCCACCCGGGGACCCCGTAATGAAAAACTGTTTTTT.

The CDR3 DNA follows: TGTGCCAGCATGATGGGACCACCAAGACGGAACACCATATATTTT. It is translated as CASMMGPPRRNTIYF. The chain links TRBV7-8 to TRBJ1-3, with TRBD1 as a possible D gene (5 bases). The CDR3 extends over 15 amino acids. Germline assignment: CDR1 SGHVS and CDR2 FQNEAQ. V was clipped by 7 bases and J by 7 bases, with 20 bases between them.

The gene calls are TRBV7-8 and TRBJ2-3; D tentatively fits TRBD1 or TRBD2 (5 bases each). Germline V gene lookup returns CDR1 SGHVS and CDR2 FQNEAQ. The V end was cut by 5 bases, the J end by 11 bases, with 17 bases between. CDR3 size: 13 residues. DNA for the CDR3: TGTGCCAGCAGCCCAAGGACAAGCGGAGGGCAGTATTTT. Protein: CASSPRTSGGQYF.

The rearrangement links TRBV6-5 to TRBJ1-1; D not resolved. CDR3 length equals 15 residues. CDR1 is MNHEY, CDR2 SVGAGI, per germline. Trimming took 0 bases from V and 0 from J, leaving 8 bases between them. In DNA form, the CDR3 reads TGTGCCAGCAGTTACTCACGTCCGCTGAACACTGAAGCTTTCTTT. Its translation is CASSYSRPLNTEAFF.